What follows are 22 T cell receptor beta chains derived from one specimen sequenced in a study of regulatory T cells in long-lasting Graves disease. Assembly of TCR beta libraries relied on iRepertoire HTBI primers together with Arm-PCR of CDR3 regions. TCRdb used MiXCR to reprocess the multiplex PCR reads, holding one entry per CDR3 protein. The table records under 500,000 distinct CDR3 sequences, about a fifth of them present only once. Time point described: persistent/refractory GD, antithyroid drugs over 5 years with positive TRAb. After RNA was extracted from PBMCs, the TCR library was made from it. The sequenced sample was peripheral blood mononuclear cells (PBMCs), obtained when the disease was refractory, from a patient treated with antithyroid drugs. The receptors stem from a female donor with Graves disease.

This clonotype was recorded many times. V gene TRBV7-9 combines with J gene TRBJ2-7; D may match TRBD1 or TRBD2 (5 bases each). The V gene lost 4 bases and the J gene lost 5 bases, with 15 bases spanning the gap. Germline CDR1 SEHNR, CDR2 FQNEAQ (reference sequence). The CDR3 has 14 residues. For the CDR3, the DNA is TGTGCCAGCAGCTGGGACGGATCTTCCGACGAGCAGTACTTC. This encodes CASSWDGSSDEQYF.

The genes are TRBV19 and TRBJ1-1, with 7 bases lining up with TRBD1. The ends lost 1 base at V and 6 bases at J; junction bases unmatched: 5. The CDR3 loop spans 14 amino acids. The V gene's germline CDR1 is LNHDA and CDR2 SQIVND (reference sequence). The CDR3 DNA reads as TGTGCCAGTAGTATAGGCCTCCAGGGGGCTGAAGCTTTCTTT. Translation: CASSIGLQGAEAFF.

The CDR3 DNA follows: TGTGCCAGCAGTCACGGGACTTTCAAGGTGGGCGAGCAGTACTTC. Protein: CASSHGTFKVGEQYF. The gene calls are TRBV27 and TRBJ2-7, with D possibly TRBD2 on 6 matching bases. The CDR3 runs 15 residues. Trimming removed 5 bases at V and 6 bases at J, with 20 bases between. The germline V gene encodes CDR1 MNHEY and CDR2 SMNVEV (reference sequence).

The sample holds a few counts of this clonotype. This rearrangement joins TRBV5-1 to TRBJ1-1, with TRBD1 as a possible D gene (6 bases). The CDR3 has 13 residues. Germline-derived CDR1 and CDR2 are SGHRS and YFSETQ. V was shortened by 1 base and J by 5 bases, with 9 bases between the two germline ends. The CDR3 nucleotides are TGCGCCAGCAGCTTGCACAGGGCTACTGAAGCTTTCTTT. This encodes CASSLHRATEAFF.

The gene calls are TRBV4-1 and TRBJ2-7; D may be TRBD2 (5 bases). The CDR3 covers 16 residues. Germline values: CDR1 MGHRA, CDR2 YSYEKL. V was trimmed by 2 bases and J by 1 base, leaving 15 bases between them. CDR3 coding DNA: TGCGCCAGCAGCCAACTACCGGACTGGGGTTCCTACGAGCAGTACTTC. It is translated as CASSQLPDWGSYEQYF.

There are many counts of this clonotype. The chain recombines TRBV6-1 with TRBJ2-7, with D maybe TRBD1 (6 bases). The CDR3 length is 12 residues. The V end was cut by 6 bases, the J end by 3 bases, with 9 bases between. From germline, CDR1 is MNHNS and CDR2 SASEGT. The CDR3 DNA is TGTGCCAGCAGCGACAGGATCTACGAGCAGTACTTC. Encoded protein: CASSDRIYEQYF.

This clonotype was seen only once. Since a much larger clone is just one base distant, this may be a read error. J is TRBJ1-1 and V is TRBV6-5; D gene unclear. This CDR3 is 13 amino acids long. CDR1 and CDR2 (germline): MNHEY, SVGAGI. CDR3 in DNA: TGTGCCAGCAGTTACGTTTGGGGTACTGTAGCTTTCTTT. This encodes CASSYVWGTVAFF.

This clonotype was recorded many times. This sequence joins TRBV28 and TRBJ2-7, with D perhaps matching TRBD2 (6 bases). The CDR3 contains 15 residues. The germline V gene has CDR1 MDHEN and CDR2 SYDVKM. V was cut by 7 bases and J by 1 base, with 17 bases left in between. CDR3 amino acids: CASTPRGSGSYEQYF. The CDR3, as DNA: TGTGCCAGCACCCCCCGGGGTAGCGGTTCCTACGAGCAGTACTTC.

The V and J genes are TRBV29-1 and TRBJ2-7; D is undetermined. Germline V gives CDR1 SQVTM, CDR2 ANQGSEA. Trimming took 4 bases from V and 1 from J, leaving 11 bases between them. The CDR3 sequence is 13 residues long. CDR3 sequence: CSVGDTLSYEQYF. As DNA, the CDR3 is TGCAGCGTTGGTGACACGCTTTCCTACGAGCAGTACTTC.

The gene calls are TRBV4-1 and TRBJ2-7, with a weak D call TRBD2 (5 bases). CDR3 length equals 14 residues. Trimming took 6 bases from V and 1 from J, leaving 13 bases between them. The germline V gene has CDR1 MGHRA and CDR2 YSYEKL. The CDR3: CASSYRELSYEQYF. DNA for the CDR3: TGCGCCAGCAGTTATAGGGAGTTGTCCTACGAGCAGTACTTC.

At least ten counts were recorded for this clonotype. Written as DNA, the CDR3 is TGTGCCATCAGTGAGTCGGATCCGGGCGTACAAGAGACCCAGTACTTC. Translating gives CAISESDPGVQETQYF. The chain couples TRBV10-3 to TRBJ2-5; D gene uncertain. CDR3 length: 16 amino acids. The V gene's germline CDR1 is ENHRY and CDR2 SYGVKD. V was clipped by 0 bases and J by 2 bases, with 13 bases between them.

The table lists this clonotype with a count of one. The CDR3 region is CASRPSWGRGLVTDTQYF. As DNA, the CDR3 is TGTGCCAGCCGACCCTCCTGGGGCAGGGGGCTGGTCACAGATACGCAGTATTTT. The V call is TRBV7-8, the J call TRBJ2-3, with 8 bases matching TRBD1. The trim removed 8 bases at V and 2 bases at J, leaving 18 bases unmatched. Germline V gives CDR1 SGHVS, CDR2 FQNEAQ. The CDR3 contains 18 residues.

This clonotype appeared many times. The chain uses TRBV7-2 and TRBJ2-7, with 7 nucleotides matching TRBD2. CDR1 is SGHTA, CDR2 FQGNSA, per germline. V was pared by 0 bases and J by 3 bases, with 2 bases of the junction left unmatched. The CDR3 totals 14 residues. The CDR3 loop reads CASSLAAGDYEQYF. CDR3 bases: TGTGCCAGCAGCTTAGCGGCGGGGGACTACGAGCAGTACTTC.

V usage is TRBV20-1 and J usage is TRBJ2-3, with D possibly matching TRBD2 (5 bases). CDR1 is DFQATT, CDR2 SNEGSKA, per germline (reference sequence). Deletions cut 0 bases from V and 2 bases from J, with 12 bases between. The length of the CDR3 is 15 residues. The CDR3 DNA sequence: TGCAGTGCTAGAGATTTGGACTTTAACACAGATACGCAGTATTTT. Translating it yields CSARDLDFNTDTQYF.

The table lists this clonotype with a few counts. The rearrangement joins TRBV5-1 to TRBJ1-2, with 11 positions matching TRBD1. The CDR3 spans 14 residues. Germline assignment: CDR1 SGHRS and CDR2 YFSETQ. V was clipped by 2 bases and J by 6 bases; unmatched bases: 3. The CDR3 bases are TGCGCCAGCAGCTTCGGACAGGGGGCCGATGGCTACACCTTC. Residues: CASSFGQGADGYTF.

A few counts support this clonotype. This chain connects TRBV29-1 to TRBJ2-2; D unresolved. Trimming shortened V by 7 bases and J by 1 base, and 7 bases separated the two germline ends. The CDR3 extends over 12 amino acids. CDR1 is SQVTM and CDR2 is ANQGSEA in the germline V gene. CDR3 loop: CSARWNTGELFF. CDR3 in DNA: TGCAGCGCTCGATGGAACACCGGGGAGCTGTTTTTT.

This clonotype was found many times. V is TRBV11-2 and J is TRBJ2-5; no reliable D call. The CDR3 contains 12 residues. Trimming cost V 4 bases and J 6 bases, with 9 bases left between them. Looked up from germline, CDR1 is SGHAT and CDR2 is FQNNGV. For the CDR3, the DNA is TGTGCCAGCAGCTCGCATCCCCAGACCCAGTACTTC. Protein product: CASSSHPQTQYF.

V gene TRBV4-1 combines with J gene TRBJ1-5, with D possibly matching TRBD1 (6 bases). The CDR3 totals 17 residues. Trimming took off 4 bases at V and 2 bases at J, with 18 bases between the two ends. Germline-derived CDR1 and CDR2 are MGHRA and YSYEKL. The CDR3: CASSLTSGHPGNQPQHF. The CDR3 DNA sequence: TGCGCCAGCAGCCTAACTTCGGGACACCCGGGCAATCAGCCCCAGCATTTT.

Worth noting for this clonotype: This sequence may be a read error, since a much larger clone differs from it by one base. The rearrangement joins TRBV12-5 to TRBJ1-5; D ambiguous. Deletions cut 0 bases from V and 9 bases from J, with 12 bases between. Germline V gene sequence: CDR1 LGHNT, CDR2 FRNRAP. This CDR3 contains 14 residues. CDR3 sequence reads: CASGLVRVPRPQHF. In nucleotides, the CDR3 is TGTGCTAGTGGTTTGGTACGAGTCCCGCGGCCCCAGCATTTT.

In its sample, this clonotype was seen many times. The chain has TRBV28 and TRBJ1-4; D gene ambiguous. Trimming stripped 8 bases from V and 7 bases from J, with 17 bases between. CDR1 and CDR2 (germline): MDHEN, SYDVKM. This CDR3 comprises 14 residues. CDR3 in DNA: TGTGCCAGCCGAAAAGCGACTTTTAGTGAAAAACTGTTTTTT. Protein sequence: CASRKATFSEKLFF.

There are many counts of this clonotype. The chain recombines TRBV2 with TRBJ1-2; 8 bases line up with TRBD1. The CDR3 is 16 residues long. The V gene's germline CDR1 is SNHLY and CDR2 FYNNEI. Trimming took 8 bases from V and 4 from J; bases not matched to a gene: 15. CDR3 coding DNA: TGTGCCAGCTCAGGGGGCCCTAAATCCCCCGGCTATGGCTACACCTTC. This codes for CASSGGPKSPGYGYTF.

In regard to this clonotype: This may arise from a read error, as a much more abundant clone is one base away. DNA for the CDR3: TGTGCCAGCAGTGAATGGGTTCCTACCAGGTACGAGCAGTACTTC. Translating it yields CASSEWVPTRYEQYF. This chain connects TRBV6-4 to TRBJ2-7; D is ambiguous. Germline V lookup: CDR1 MRHNA, CDR2 SNTAGT. The CDR3 runs to 15 residues. The V and J ends lost 3 bases and 4 bases respectively, with 16 bases between them.